The 13 T cell receptor beta chains below all came from one sample that was sequenced in a study of blood T cell repertoires in COVID-19. The assay was immunoSEQ multiplex PCR, and TCRdb's table has in-frame clones only and misses some. The sample has around 200,000 clones, 80% to 90% seen once. The sequenced sample was peripheral blood. The origin of the receptors is a man in his 60s with acute or convalescent COVID-19.

The chain combines TRBV27 with TRBJ2-7, with TRBD2 matching 11 bases. The junction had 6 bases not matched to a gene; V was cut back by 6 bases and J by 2 bases. CDR1 MNHEY and CDR2 SMNVEV come from the germline V gene (reference sequence). The CDR3 runs to 15 residues. The CDR3 bases are TGTGCCAGCAGCGTGACTAGCGGGAACACCTACGAGCAGTACTTC. Translated, it gives CASSVTSGNTYEQYF.

This clone was seen just once. The chain is built from TRBV9 and TRBJ2-2, with a weak D call TRBD1 (5 bases). Germline CDR1 SGDLS, CDR2 YYNGEE. With 0 bases removed from V and 5 bases from J, the gap between germline ends came to 5 bases. The CDR3 loop spans 13 amino acids. The CDR3, as DNA: TGTGCCAGCAGCGTAGAGGGGACCGGGGAGCTGTTTTTT. Translating gives CASSVEGTGELFF.

The V gene is TRBV28, the J gene TRBJ1-5; no firm D call. V lost 6 bases, J lost 0 bases, and 9 bases lay in between. Germline V gene data show CDR1 as MDHEN and CDR2 as SYDVKM. This CDR3 comprises 14 residues. The DNA of the CDR3 is TGTGCCAGCAGGTTGAGAGGTAGCAATCAGCCCCAGCATTTT. Protein: CASRLRGSNQPQHF.

The chain joins TRBV12-5 to TRBJ2-3; 8 positions match TRBD2. V shed 4 bases, J shed 4 bases, and the junction held 13 bases outside the gene matches. The germline gives CDR1 LGHNT, CDR2 FRNRAP. The CDR3 is made up of 17 amino acids. Written as DNA, the CDR3 is TGTGCTAGTGGTTCGCTCGGGACTAGTCCGGAAGCAGATACGCAGTATTTT. Its protein is CASGSLGTSPEADTQYF.

In its sample, this clone was seen once. V usage is TRBV11-3 and J usage is TRBJ2-6; 9 bases match TRBD1. Germline V gene lookup returns CDR1 SGHNT and CDR2 YENEEA. This CDR3 region has 16 residues. V dropped 9 bases and J dropped 0; count of bases not matched to a gene: 6. As DNA, the CDR3 is TGTGCCAGTCGACAGGGGGTCGACTCTGGGGCCAACGTCCTGACTTTC. Translation gives CASRQGVDSGANVLTF.

This clone was detected only a few times. The chain is built from TRBV30 and TRBJ2-1; D unresolved. The CDR3 covers 10 residues. The V end lost 5 bases, the J end lost 9 bases, and 8 bases lay between the germline ends. Germline values: CDR1 GTSNPN, CDR2 SVGIG (reference sequence). DNA for the CDR3: TGTGCCTGGGTTTCGGGTGAGCAGTTCTTC. It specifies CAWVSGEQFF.

This sequence joins TRBV3-1 (or the pseudogene TRBV3-2) and TRBJ1-2, with a possible D match to TRBD1 (5 bases). In germline, CDR1 is LGHDT, CDR2 YNNKEL (reference sequence). The CDR3 contains 13 residues. The V end lost 4 bases, the J end lost 7 bases, and 13 bases lay between the germline ends. CDR3 sequence (DNA): TGTGCCAGCAGCCCGGACAAGGGTTCTGGCTACACCTTC. Translating gives CASSPDKGSGYTF.

This clone was detected a few times. J is TRBJ1-3 and V is TRBV6-5; 9 bases map to TRBD1. The V and J ends lost 6 bases and 0 bases, in that order; junction bases with no gene match: 0. Germline V gene data show CDR1 as MNHEY and CDR2 as SVGAGI. The CDR3 covers 14 residues. CDR3 loop: CASRTGGSGNTIYF. CDR3 bases: TGTGCCAGCAGGACAGGGGGCTCTGGAAACACCATATATTTT.

This clone was seen a handful of times. V and J are TRBV6-5 and TRBJ2-4; possible D gene TRBD1, 8 bases. The V gene lost 5 bases and the J gene lost 5 bases, with 13 bases spanning the gap. This CDR3 comprises 14 residues. From germline, CDR1 is MNHEY and CDR2 SVGAGI. CDR3 in DNA: TGTGCCAGCAGTCGGACAGGGAGGGAAAACATTCAGTACTTC. This codes for CASSRTGRENIQYF.

This chain connects TRBV28 to TRBJ2-7; 7 bases line up with TRBD2. Per germline, CDR1 MDHEN and CDR2 SYDVKM. Germline trimming cut 5 bases from V and 3 bases from J; bases unmatched to any gene: 10. This CDR3 region has 15 residues. This CDR3 is CASSPTSSGLYEQYF. The CDR3 DNA sequence: TGTGCCAGCAGTCCGACTAGCAGCGGCCTCTACGAGCAGTACTTC.

The chain employs TRBV7-8 and TRBJ2-5; TRBD2 matches at 8 bases. Germline V gives CDR1 SGHVS, CDR2 FQNEAQ. This CDR3 region has 15 residues. The junction had 8 bases not matched to a gene; V was cut back by 6 bases and J by 2 bases. The CDR3 protein is CASRRTTSVQETQYF. In DNA form, the CDR3 reads TGTGCCAGCAGACGAACGACTAGCGTACAAGAGACCCAGTACTTC. Using reference TRBV7-8 and TRBJ2-5 for the parts outside the CDR3, the full variable domain is GAGVSQSPRYKVAKRGQDVALRCDPISGHVSLFWYQQALGQGPEFLTYFQNEAQLDKSGLPSDRFFAERPEGSVSTLKIQRTQQEDSAVYLCASRRTTSVQETQYFGPGTRLLVL.

The chain is built from TRBV4-3 and TRBJ2-3, with TRBD2 matching over 7 bases. Germline V lookup: CDR1 LGHNA, CDR2 YSLEER. Trimming at V came to 0 bases and at J to 3 bases, leaving 6 bases not matched to a gene. The CDR3 runs to 16 residues. The chain's CDR3 is CASSQEGGSGTDTQYF. CDR3 DNA: TGCGCCAGCAGCCAAGAAGGCGGGAGTGGTACAGATACGCAGTATTTT.

A single count supports this clone. The chain links TRBV7-8 to TRBJ2-1; tentative D call: TRBD2 (5 bases). Trimming removed 7 bases from V and 4 bases from J, with 8 bases in between. This CDR3 region has 12 residues. Germline CDR1 is SGHVS and CDR2 is FQNEAQ. The CDR3 DNA follows: TGTGCCAGCATCGGCGGGTACAATGAGCAGTTCTTC. Its translation is CASIGGYNEQFF. Together with reference TRBV7-8 and TRBJ2-1, the CDR3 gives the full variable domain: GAGVSQSPRYKVAKRGQDVALRCDPISGHVSLFWYQQALGQGPEFLTYFQNEAQLDKSGLPSDRFFAERPEGSVSTLKIQRTQQEDSAVYLCASIGGYNEQFFGPGTRLTVL.